This T cell receptor beta chain stems from a study of blood T cell repertoires in COVID-19. Study overall: Researchers got acute and convalescent COVID-19 samples from the United States, Italy and Spain.

The ends lost 2 bases at V and 9 bases at J; junction bases unmatched: 8. The V gene's germline CDR1 is LGHDT and CDR2 YNNKEL (reference sequence). The CDR3 contains 15 residues. Original data processing: Researchers report that nucleated cell counts were estimated from reference gene primer amplification. Assay used: immunoSEQ multiplex PCR; TCRdb lists only in-frame clones, some missing. Clone size and the V and J calls come from that table; the DNA yielded D and trimming. The sample carries more than 300,000 clones, about four fifths recorded once. The sequence was obtained from a woman between 50 and 59 years old who had recovered from COVID-19. The gene calls are TRBV3-1 (or the pseudogene TRBV3-2) and TRBJ2-4; 9 bases are a match to TRBD1. The sequenced sample consisted of PBMCs or T cells enriched from blood (not recorded which). The CDR3 spells CASSQYRDRDTIQYF. The CDR3 bases are TGTGCCAGCAGCCAATACCGGGACAGGGATACCATTCAGTACTTC.